Following are 14 T cell receptor beta chains from one sample sequenced in a study of metastatic and nonmetastatic thyroid tumors. Thyroid surgery was performed in patients who had received no treatment beforehand. TCRdb ran MiXCR on the PCR reads. This table has 13,000 or so clones, approximately 26% appearing once. The sample consisted of tumor tissue. These receptors were taken from a female donor with papillary thyroid cancer or a benign thyroid nodule (not recorded which). Some clones in this sample may be carry-over from other donors' samples.

This rearrangement joins TRBV30 to TRBJ1-3; D gene ambiguous. The CDR3 is 12 amino acids. The V end was cut by 4 bases, the J end by 3 bases, with 7 bases between. In germline, CDR1 is GTSNPN, CDR2 SVGIG (reference sequence). The CDR3, as DNA: TGTGCCTGGAAGGCGGATGGAAACACCATATATTTT. Encoded protein: CAWKADGNTIYF.

This sequence joins TRBV7-3 and TRBJ2-7; 13 bases are shared with TRBD2. The V gene's germline CDR1 is SGHTA and CDR2 FQGTGA. CDR3 length: 18 amino acids. The junction had 11 bases not matched to a gene; V was cut back by 4 bases and J by 2 bases. DNA for the CDR3: TGTGCCAGCAGCTGTCCGTGGGTAGGACTAGCGGGAGCCTACGAGCAGTACTTC. The encoded protein is CASSCPWVGLAGAYEQYF.

The V call is TRBV20-1, the J call TRBJ1-2, with 7 bases fitting TRBD1. CDR3 size: 14 residues. With 1 base clipped from V and 4 bases from J, the junction kept 6 bases outside the gene matches. Germline CDR1 reads DFQATT; CDR2 reads SNEGSKA (reference sequence). The CDR3 DNA reads as TGCAGTGCTAGAGTGTCCGGGACAGCCTATGGCTACACCTTC. It yields the protein CSARVSGTAYGYTF.

Of note for this clone: Relative to the germline gene, one junction end is altered; a read error may explain this. Other DNA sequences from this sample encode an identical CDR3 as well. The chain joins TRBV9 to TRBJ1-6; D not resolved. Per the germline V gene, CDR1 is SGDLS and CDR2 is YYNGEE. This CDR3 is built from 14 residues. The CDR3 region has the DNA TGTGCCAGTAGCGTCGACGGAGATAATTCACCACTCCACTTT. Its protein is CASSVDGDNSPLHF.

By share, this clone ranks as medium-sized. The chain is built from TRBV19 and TRBJ1-5, with 9 bases aligning to TRBD1. The CDR3 runs 15 residues. J was trimmed by 4 bases and V by 1 base; bases with no gene match: 2. Germline CDR1 and CDR2: LNHDA and SQIVND (reference sequence). CDR3 amino acids: CASSIGDRVNQPQHF. The DNA for the CDR3 is TGTGCCAGTAGTATAGGGGACAGGGTAAATCAGCCCCAGCATTTT.

This clone has a count of ten or more. Other DNA sequences from this sample encode an identical CDR3 as well. The CDR3 is CASSHISGAWGEKLFF. DNA of the CDR3: TGTGCCAGCAGTCACATTAGCGGGGCCTGGGGTGAAAAACTGTTTTTT. J is TRBJ1-4 and V is TRBV7-9; TRBD1 is a possible D gene (5 bases). Germline-derived CDR1 and CDR2 are SEHNR and FQNEAQ (reference sequence). Deletions cut 6 bases from V and 7 bases from J, with 21 bases between. This CDR3 region has 16 residues.

By share, this clone counts as medium-sized. The J gene is TRBJ2-2, the V gene TRBV18; D is ambiguous. Germline V CDR1 and CDR2: KGHSH, LQKENI. The CDR3 totals 15 residues. Trimming pared 1 base from V and 2 bases from J, leaving 8 bases between. CDR3 in amino acids: CASSPQDGNTGELFF. The CDR3 DNA is TGTGCCAGCTCACCACAGGACGGTAACACCGGGGAGCTGTTTTTT.

This rearrangement joins TRBV25-1 to TRBJ2-1, with 14 bases that match TRBD2. Germline CDR1 MGHDK, CDR2 SYGVNS. This CDR3 region has 20 residues. The V gene end was trimmed by 10 bases and the J gene end by 5 bases; junction bases not matched to a gene: 22. CDR3 loop: CATTIPPGLAGESIHNEQFF. The DNA for the CDR3 is TGTGCCACCACTATACCCCCGGGACTAGCGGGAGAGTCTATCCACAATGAGCAGTTCTTC.

Within the sample, this clone is medium-sized (0.01 to 0.1%). This chain uses TRBV27 with TRBJ1-1; D uncertain. V was shortened by 5 bases and J by 3 bases, with 10 bases between the two germline ends. Germline V CDR1 and CDR2: MNHEY, SMNVEV (reference sequence). The CDR3 sequence is 13 residues long. CDR3 DNA sequence: TGTGCCAGCAGTATCTCCAAGTACACTGAAGCTTTCTTT. Protein: CASSISKYTEAFF.

Notes on this clone: A read error may explain this, as a much larger clone is one base away. This same CDR3 is encoded by further DNA sequences in the sample. V is TRBV18 and J is TRBJ2-3; 16 bases agree with TRBD2. The length of the CDR3 is 19 residues. The germline gives CDR1 KGHSH, CDR2 LQKENI. The CDR3 protein is CASSPVPGLAGGPTDTQYF. CDR3 DNA: TGTGCCAGCTCACCAGTCCCGGGACTAGCGGGGGGGCCCACAGATACGCAGTACTTT.

In its sample, this clone was seen many times. The chain couples TRBV7-8 to TRBJ2-5; TRBD2 is a possible D gene (5 bases). The V gene's germline CDR1 is SGHVS and CDR2 FQNEAQ. The ends were cut back, 1 base at V and 5 bases at J, with 8 bases in the middle. CDR3 size: 13 residues. The CDR3 sequence: CASSLGPGETQYF. In nucleotides, the CDR3 is TGTGCCAGCAGCTTAGGTCCGGGGGAGACCCAGTACTTC.

This clone was seen repeatedly, ten times or more. The chain is built from TRBV3-1 and TRBJ1-1; D may be TRBD1 (6 bases). Trimming took off 4 bases at V and 6 bases at J, with 18 bases between the two ends. Germline CDR1 and CDR2: LGHDT and YNNKEL (reference sequence). The CDR3 runs to 15 residues. The chain's CDR3 is CASSPLVGGKAEAFF. CDR3 nucleotide sequence: TGTGCCAGCAGCCCCCTCGTAGGGGGGAAGGCTGAAGCTTTCTTT.

This clone was counted many times. CDR3: CSAITGGPGTGPYGYTF. In nucleotides, the CDR3 is TGCAGTGCTATTACGGGGGGCCCCGGGACAGGGCCTTATGGCTACACCTTC. This sequence joins TRBV20-1 and TRBJ1-2, with 9 bases fitting TRBD1. CDR1 and CDR2 from the germline V gene are DFQATT and SNEGSKA (reference sequence). The CDR3 runs to 17 residues. After removal of 4 bases from V and 5 bases from J, the junction contained 17 bases not matched to a gene.

The chain carries TRBV20-1 and TRBJ1-2, with D hard to call. V was shortened by 2 bases and J by 5 bases, with 3 bases between the two germline ends. This CDR3 is built from 10 residues. The V gene's germline CDR1 is DFQATT and CDR2 SNEGSKA (reference sequence). The CDR3 is CSARQYGYTF. CDR3 bases: TGCAGTGCTAGACAGTATGGCTACACCTTC.